Included here is one T cell receptor beta chain sequence, with context. Its antigen remains unknown. Per the germline V gene, CDR1 is LGHDT and CDR2 is YNNKEL (reference sequence). The V end lost 4 bases, the J end lost 6 bases, and 7 bases lay between the germline ends. This CDR3 has 11 residues. The sample comes from a study of early T cells in non-severe SARS-CoV-2 infection. Overall study: Chains from this unsorted whole-blood bulk RNA could not be paired.

Study conclusions and caveats: Clonotype matching in VDJdb favored anti-spike CD8 responses and did not capture private and CD4 specificities.

The library protocol tagged individual cDNA molecules with unique molecular identifiers. One entry per CDR3 protein, called by TCRdb with MiXCR from the 5' RACE reads. The repertoire holds fewer than 75,000 distinct CDR3 sequences, with roughly 18% as singletons. The sequences come from whole blood, collected at baseline. The J gene is TRBJ2-7, the V gene TRBV3-1, with D tentatively TRBD2 (5 bases). The source is an adult who was a healthcare worker with PCR-confirmed SARS-CoV-2 infection or an uninfected control (not recorded which). CDR3: CASSREGEQYF. In DNA form, the CDR3 reads TGTGCCAGCAGCCGCGAGGGCGAGCAGTACTTC.